The T cell receptor (beta chain) under discussion was sequenced for a study of cytomegalovirus exposure and HLA in healthy donors. Study-wide results and caveats: Reported results showed that the classifier diagnosed cytomegalovirus status with high specificity and sensitivity. Whilst most TCR sequences proved rare, a subset of public TCRs occurred across many donors. Using a false discovery rate of 0.05, a later analysis showed that 15,000 to 20,000 TCR beta sequences were associated with HLA alleles.

Amplification used 60 Vbeta primers and 13 Jbeta primers. The table came from immunoSEQ multiplex PCR; TCRdb's copy has only in-frame clones and leaves some out. This sample carries roughly 130,000 clones, about 80% of them seen once, and the ten largest clones take around 2.5%. In regard to this clone: Its antigen is unidentified.

Sequencing input: PBMCs. This clonotype originated in a man aged 25 to 40 in good health and CMV-seronegative.

The DNA for the CDR3 is TGCGCCAGCAAACTCAGCGGGAGAATCCACGAGCAGTACTTC. Translated: CASKLSGRIHEQYF. The J gene is TRBJ2-7, the V gene TRBV10-2; 8 bases line up with TRBD2. The trim removed 7 bases at V and 5 bases at J, leaving 10 bases unmatched. Per germline, CDR1 WSHSY and CDR2 SAAADI. The CDR3 totals 14 residues.